These 16 T cell receptor beta chains share one sample of origin, sequenced in a study of beta chain features in type 1 diabetes. Notes on the study in general: Within each of all four CD4+ subsets, Type 1 diabetes patients had TCRB CDR3s that were moderately but significantly shorter.

No antigens are known for them. Since all of the isolated RNA was reverse transcribed, expressed TCRB transcripts were what got sequenced. The data were produced by immunoSEQ multiplex PCR, yet TCRdb's version contains in-frame clones alone and is incomplete. The sample holds 200,000 to 300,000 clones, roughly 22% seen once. Source material: naive CD4+ T cells from blood. Receptors were obtained from a woman aged 40-49 years with type 1 diabetes.

There are a few counts of this clone. CDR3: CASSFSGTGAYEQYF. The CDR3, as DNA: TGTGCCAGCAGCTTCTCCGGGACAGGAGCCTACGAGCAGTACTTC. The V and J genes are TRBV7-9 and TRBJ2-7, with 8 bases matching TRBD1. V gave up 3 bases and J gave up 2 bases; unmatched junction bases: 6. This CDR3 has 15 residues. Germline values: CDR1 SEHNR, CDR2 FQNEAQ (reference sequence).

The V and J genes are TRBV4-2 and TRBJ2-5, with 9 positions matching TRBD1. The trim removed 4 bases at V and 3 bases at J, leaving 6 bases unmatched. CDR1 is LGHNA and CDR2 is YNFKEQ in the germline V gene. The CDR3 covers 15 residues. CDR3 nucleotide sequence: TGTGCCAGCAGCCCACCGGGACAGGGCGAAGAGACCCAGTACTTC. It translates to CASSPPGQGEETQYF.

V usage is TRBV27 and J usage is TRBJ1-2; D is ambiguous. The CDR3 has 12 amino acids. V was shortened by 5 bases and J by 8 bases, with 12 bases between the two germline ends. Germline V gene sequence: CDR1 MNHEY, CDR2 SMNVEV (reference sequence). CDR3 in DNA: TGTGCCAGCAGTCCCGGTCCAGCGGGCTACACCTTC. This codes for CASSPGPAGYTF.

This clone appeared a few times. V and J are TRBV7-2 and TRBJ2-7; no clear D. V was clipped by 2 bases and J by 4 bases, with 3 bases between them. Germline CDR1 and CDR2: SGHTA and FQGNSA. The CDR3 is 11 residues long. As DNA, the CDR3 is TGTGCCAGCAGCTTACTTTACGAGCAGTACTTC. Its translation is CASSLLYEQYF.

The rearrangement joins TRBV30 to TRBJ1-5, with a weak D call TRBD1 (6 bases). The CDR3 length is 14 residues. Trimming stripped 4 bases from V and 7 bases from J, with 17 bases between. The germline V gene encodes CDR1 GTSNPN and CDR2 SVGIG (reference sequence). CDR3 residues: CAWTLPGGQQPQHF. DNA for the CDR3: TGTGCCTGGACCCTACCTGGGGGACAACAGCCCCAGCATTTT.

This clone was counted only a few times. The chain links TRBV7-2 to TRBJ2-1, with 14 bases that match TRBD2. V gave up 4 bases and J gave up 4 bases; unmatched junction bases: 3. Germline loops: CDR1 SGHTA, CDR2 FQGNSA. CDR3 size: 16 residues. The CDR3 DNA is TGTGCCAGCAGCTCCGGGACTAGCGGGGGATACAATGAGCAGTTCTTC. Translation: CASSSGTSGGYNEQFF.

V is TRBV6-5 and J is TRBJ1-2; perhaps TRBD1 as D (5 bases). V gave up 6 bases and J gave up 3 bases, with 11 bases separating them. The germline V gene has CDR1 MNHEY and CDR2 SVGAGI. The CDR3 is 13 residues long. CDR3 DNA sequence: TGTGCCAGCAGGTCCAGGGCAGACTATGGCTACACCTTC. Its protein is CASRSRADYGYTF.

Only a few counts were recorded for this clone. V and J are TRBV7-9 and TRBJ2-1, with a possible D match to TRBD1 (6 bases). The V end was cut by 4 bases, the J end by 6 bases, with 10 bases between. Germline V CDR1 and CDR2: SEHNR, FQNEAQ (reference sequence). This CDR3 has 13 residues. CDR3 protein: CASSYRVGNEQFF. In DNA, the CDR3 is TGTGCCAGCAGCTACAGGGTCGGCAATGAGCAGTTCTTC. Drawing the rest from reference TRBV7-9 and TRBJ2-1, the complete variable domain is DTGVSQNPRHKITKRGQNVTFRCDPISEHNRLYWYRQTLGQGPEFLTYFQNEAQLEKSRLLSDRFSAERPKGSFSTLEIQRTEQGDSAMYLCASSYRVGNEQFFGPGTRLTVL.

The genes are TRBV15 and TRBJ2-3; D is undetermined. The CDR3 is 14 amino acids. Trimming removed 1 base at V and 5 bases at J, with 10 bases between. CDR1 and CDR2 from the germline V gene are LNHNV and YYDKDF (reference sequence). This CDR3 reads CATSRAYLEDTQYF. The DNA for the CDR3 is TGTGCCACCAGCAGAGCCTATCTCGAAGATACGCAGTATTTT.

This sequence joins TRBV7-9 and TRBJ2-5, with 8 bases identical to TRBD2. Germline V gives CDR1 SEHNR, CDR2 FQNEAQ (reference sequence). The CDR3 length is 15 residues. The V and J ends lost 3 bases and 3 bases, in that order; junction bases with no gene match: 6. The CDR3 bases are TGTGCCAGCAGCTTTATGGAACTAGCGGAAGAGACCCAGTACTTC. It specifies CASSFMELAEETQYF. Based on the CDR3 plus reference TRBV7-9 and TRBJ2-5, the full variable domain is DTGVSQNPRHKITKRGQNVTFRCDPISEHNRLYWYRQTLGQGPEFLTYFQNEAQLEKSRLLSDRFSAERPKGSFSTLEIQRTEQGDSAMYLCASSFMELAEETQYFGPGTRLLVL.

V gene TRBV29-1 combines with J gene TRBJ2-3; D not resolved. The length of the CDR3 is 11 residues. V was shortened by 6 bases and J by 5 bases, with 9 bases between the two germline ends. Germline CDR1 reads SQVTM; CDR2 reads ANQGSEA. In nucleotides, the CDR3 is TGCAGCGTCCCGGTTGAAGATACGCAGTATTTT. Protein product: CSVPVEDTQYF.

The chain employs TRBV5-1 and TRBJ1-1; D may be TRBD1 (6 bases). Trimming pared 4 bases from V and 3 bases from J, leaving 16 bases between. The CDR3 is 15 amino acids. Germline values: CDR1 SGHRS, CDR2 YFSETQ. CDR3 protein: CASSVRPGQYTEAFF. The CDR3 coding sequence is TGCGCCAGCAGCGTCCGCCCGGGACAATACACTGAAGCTTTCTTT. Full variable domain (missing parts from reference TRBV5-1 and TRBJ1-1): KAGVTQTPRYLIKTRGQQVTLSCSPISGHRSVSWYQQTPGQGLQFLFEYFSETQRNKGNFPGRFSGRQFSNSRSEMNVSTLELGDSALYLCASSVRPGQYTEAFFGQGTRLTVV.

The chain uses TRBV5-1 and TRBJ1-5; D is unclear. CDR1 SGHRS and CDR2 YFSETQ come from the germline V gene. The CDR3 runs to 13 residues. V was trimmed by 0 bases and J by 5 bases, leaving 6 bases between them. CDR3 nucleotide sequence: TGCGCCAGCAGCTTGGATGCGGATCAGCCCCAGCATTTT. Translated, it gives CASSLDADQPQHF. Using reference TRBV5-1 and TRBJ1-5 for the parts outside the CDR3, the full variable domain is KAGVTQTPRYLIKTRGQQVTLSCSPISGHRSVSWYQQTPGQGLQFLFEYFSETQRNKGNFPGRFSGRQFSNSRSEMNVSTLELGDSALYLCASSLDADQPQHFGDGTRLSIL.

The chain carries TRBV28 and TRBJ2-4; TRBD1 matches 8 bases. V shed 2 bases and J 6 bases; nucleotides not matched to a gene: 6. Germline lookup yields CDR1 MDHEN and CDR2 SYDVKM. This CDR3 has 15 amino acids. This CDR3 reads CASSLQTGAGNIQYF. The CDR3 DNA reads TGTGCCAGCAGTTTACAGACAGGGGCGGGAAACATTCAGTACTTC.

This sequence joins TRBV4-2 and TRBJ1-5; 10 bases match TRBD1. The germline V gene has CDR1 LGHNA and CDR2 YNFKEQ. With V trimmed by 6 bases and J by 0 bases, 2 bases remained unmatched. This CDR3 comprises 15 residues. For the CDR3, the DNA is TGTGCCAGCAGAGGGACAGGGGATAGCAATCAGCCCCAGCATTTT. Amino acid sequence: CASRGTGDSNQPQHF.

The V gene is TRBV9, the J gene TRBJ1-2; the D is unclear. The V end was cut by 4 bases, the J end by 0 bases, with 13 bases between. Per germline, CDR1 SGDLS and CDR2 YYNGEE. The length of the CDR3 is 15 residues. CDR3 region: CASSPQLLANYGYTF. DNA for the CDR3: TGTGCCAGCAGCCCCCAGCTCCTAGCTAACTATGGCTACACCTTC. The complete variable domain, with remaining parts taken from reference TRBV9 and TRBJ1-2, reads DSGVTQTPKHLITATGQRVTLRCSPRSGDLSVYWYQQSLDQGLQFLIQYYNGEERAKGNILERFSAQQFPDLHSELNLSSLELGDSALYFCASSPQLLANYGYTFGSGTRLTVV.